This T cell receptor (beta chain) was profiled in a study of technical replicates of blood from a few donors. V lost 5 bases to trimming and J lost 3 bases, with 7 bases between them. The germline V gene has CDR1 MNHEY and CDR2 SVGAGI. The CDR3 is 13 amino acids. Generated by immunoSEQ multiplex PCR, the TCRdb table keeps only in-frame clones and is missing some. Here the sample spans about 75,000 clones, approximately 97% being singletons. The rearrangement joins TRBV6-5 to TRBJ2-2; D is perhaps TRBD2 (5 bases). Sequences were obtained from T cells isolated from PBMCs. This clonotype originated in a human donor in good health. In nucleotides, the CDR3 is TGTGCCAGCAGTCCGGGATACACCGGGGAGCTGTTTTTT. Its translation: CASSPGYTGELFF.